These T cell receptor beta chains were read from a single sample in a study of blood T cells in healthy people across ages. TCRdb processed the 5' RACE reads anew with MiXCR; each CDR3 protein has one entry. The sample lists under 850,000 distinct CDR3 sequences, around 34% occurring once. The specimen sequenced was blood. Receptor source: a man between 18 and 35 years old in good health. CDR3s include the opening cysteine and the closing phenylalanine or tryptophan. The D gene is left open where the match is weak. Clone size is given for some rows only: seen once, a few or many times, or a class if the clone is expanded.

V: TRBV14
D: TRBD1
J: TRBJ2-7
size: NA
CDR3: CASSQDTGTGVRNEQYF
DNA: TGTGCCAGCAGCCAAGACACCGGGACAGGGGTGAGGAATGAGCAGTACTTC

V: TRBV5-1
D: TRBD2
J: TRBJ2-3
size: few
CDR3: CASSRDLAGFWYF
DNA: TGCGCCAGCAGCCGCGATCTAGCGGGGTTCTGGTATTTT

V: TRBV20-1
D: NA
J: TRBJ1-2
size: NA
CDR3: CSARAGSTHLILYGYTF
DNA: TGCAGTGCTAGAGCTGGGTCGACACACCTCATTTTATATGGCTACACCTTC

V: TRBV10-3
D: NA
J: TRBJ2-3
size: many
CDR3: CAISESTGYTDTQYF
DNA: TGTGCCATCAGTGAGTCGACCGGTTACACAGATACGCAGTATTTT

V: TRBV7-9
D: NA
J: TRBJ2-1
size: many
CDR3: CASSFKGSLHNEQFF
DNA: TGTGCCAGCAGCTTCAAAGGTTCTCTGCACAATGAGCAGTTCTTC

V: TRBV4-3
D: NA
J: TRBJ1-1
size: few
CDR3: CASSQDTVYTEAFF
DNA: TGCGCCAGCAGCCAAGATACGGTCTACACTGAAGCTTTCTTT

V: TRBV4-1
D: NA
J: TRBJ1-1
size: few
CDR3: CASSHKVPRAGGTEAFF
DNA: TGCGCCAGCAGCCACAAGGTCCCCAGGGCCGGTGGGACTGAAGCTTTCTTT

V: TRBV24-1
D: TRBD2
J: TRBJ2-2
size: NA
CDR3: CATSDPGTSGTGELFF
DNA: TGTGCCACCAGTGATCCCGGGACTAGTGGTACCGGGGAGCTGTTTTTT

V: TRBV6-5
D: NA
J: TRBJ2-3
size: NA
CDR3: CASSQLPRGQTDTQYF
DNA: TGTGCCAGCAGCCAGCTTCCTCGGGGGCAAACAGATACGCAGTATTTT

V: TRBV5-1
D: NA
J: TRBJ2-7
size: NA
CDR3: CASSLQGSPYEQYF
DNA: TGCGCCAGCAGCTTGCAAGGATCCCCCTACGAGCAGTACTTC

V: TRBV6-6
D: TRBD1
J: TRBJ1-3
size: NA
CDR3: CASSFDRASGNTIYF
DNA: TGTGCCAGCAGTTTCGACAGGGCCTCTGGAAACACCATATATTTT

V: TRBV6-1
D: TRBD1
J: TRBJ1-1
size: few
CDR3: CACTGGASEAFF
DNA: TGTGCCTGCACAGGGGGCGCCTCTGAAGCTTTCTTT

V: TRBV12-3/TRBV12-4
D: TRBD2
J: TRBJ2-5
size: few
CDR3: CASSPGGTQETQYF
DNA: TGTGCCAGCAGTCCCGGGGGGACCCAAGAGACCCAGTACTTC

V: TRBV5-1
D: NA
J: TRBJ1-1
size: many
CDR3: CASSLRGGNTEAFF
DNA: TGTGCCAGCAGCTTAAGGGGAGGGAACACTGAAGCTTTCTTT

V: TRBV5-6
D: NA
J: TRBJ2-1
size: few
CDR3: CASRLGVTPEAAFF
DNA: TGTGCCAGCAGGCTAGGGGTGACACCCGAGGCTGCGTTCTTC

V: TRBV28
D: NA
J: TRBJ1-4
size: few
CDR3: CASSRSDPRTTNEKLFF
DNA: TGTGCCAGCAGCCGCTCGGACCCAAGGACAACTAATGAAAAACTGTTTTTT

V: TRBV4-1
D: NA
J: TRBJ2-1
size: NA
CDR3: CASSQRGAGGSYNEQFF
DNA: TGCGCCAGCAGCCAACGGGGGGCGGGTGGTTCCTACAATGAGCAGTTCTTC

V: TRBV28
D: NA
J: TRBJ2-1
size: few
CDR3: CASSSPDGIASRSYNEQFF
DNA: TGTGCCAGCAGTTCCCCGGACGGAATTGCCTCTCGATCCTACAATGAGCAGTTCTTC

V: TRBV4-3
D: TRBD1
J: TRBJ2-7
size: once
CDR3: CASSQAARQGRNYEQYF
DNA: TGCGCCAGCAGCCAAGCAGCGAGACAGGGAAGAAACTACGAGCAGTACTTC

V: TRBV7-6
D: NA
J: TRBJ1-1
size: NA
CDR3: CASSKLPGQNTEAFF
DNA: TGTGCCAGCAGCAAATTACCGGGACAGAACACTGAAGCTTTCTTT

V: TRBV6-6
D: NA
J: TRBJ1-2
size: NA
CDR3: CASKGHGYTF
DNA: TGTGCCAGCAAAGGCCATGGCTACACCTTC

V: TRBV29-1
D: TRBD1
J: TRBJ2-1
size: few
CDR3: CSVGGAGTGRNEQFF
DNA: TGCAGCGTTGGGGGGGCCGGGACAGGGAGGAATGAGCAGTTCTTC

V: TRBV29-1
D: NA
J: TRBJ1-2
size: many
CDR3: CIVSTASYGYTF
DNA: TGCATCGTTTCGACGGCCAGCTATGGCTACACCTTC

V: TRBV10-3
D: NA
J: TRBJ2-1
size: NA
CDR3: CAISDREWEQFF
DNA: TGTGCCATCAGTGACCGGGAGTGGGAGCAGTTCTTC

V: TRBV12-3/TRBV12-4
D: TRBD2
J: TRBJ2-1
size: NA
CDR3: CASSLAGGNFNEQFF
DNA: TGTGCCAGCAGTCTAGCGGGGGGGAATTTCAATGAGCAGTTCTTC

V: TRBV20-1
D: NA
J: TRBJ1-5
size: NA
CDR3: CSVATGYSNQPQHF
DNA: TGCAGTGTCGCGACAGGCTATAGCAATCAGCCCCAGCATTTT

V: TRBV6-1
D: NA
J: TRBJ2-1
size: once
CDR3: CASTPGTNLYNEQFF
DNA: TGTGCCAGCACCCCTGGGACCAACCTTTACAATGAGCAGTTCTTC

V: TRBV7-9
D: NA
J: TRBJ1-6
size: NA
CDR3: CASSLAPGSRNSPPHF
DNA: TGTGCCAGCAGCTTAGCGCCGGGTTCGAGGAATTCACCCCCCCACTTT

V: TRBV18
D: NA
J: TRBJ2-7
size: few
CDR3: CASSPDNRYDAYEQYF
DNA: TGTGCCAGCTCACCAGACAATCGCTACGATGCTTACGAGCAGTACTTC

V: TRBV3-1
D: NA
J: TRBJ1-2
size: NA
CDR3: CASSHGPPTVYGYTF
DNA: TGTGCCAGCAGCCATGGTCCTCCGACTGTTTATGGCTACACCTTC

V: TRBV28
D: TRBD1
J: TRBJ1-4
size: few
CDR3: CASSLWWTGESNEKLFF
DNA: TGTGCCAGCAGTTTATGGTGGACAGGGGAGAGTAATGAAAAACTGTTTTTT

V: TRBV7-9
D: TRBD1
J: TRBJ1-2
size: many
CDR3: CASSTTTGGYGYTF
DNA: TGTGCCAGCAGCACGACGACAGGGGGCTATGGCTACACCTTC

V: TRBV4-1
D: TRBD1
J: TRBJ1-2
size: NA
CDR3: CANSQGVQGGYGYTF
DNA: TGCGCCAACAGCCAGGGGGTACAGGGCGGCTATGGCTACACCTTC

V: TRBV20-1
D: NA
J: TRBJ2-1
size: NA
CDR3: CSASRPPWGEQFF
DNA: TGCAGTGCCTCCCGTCCACCGTGGGGTGAGCAGTTCTTC

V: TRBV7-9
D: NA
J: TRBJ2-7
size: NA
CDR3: CASNSTTGAAYEQYF
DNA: TGTGCCAGCAACTCGACGACAGGCGCGGCCTACGAGCAGTACTTC

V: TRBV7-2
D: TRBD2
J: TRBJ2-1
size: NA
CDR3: CASTLSGGRYNEQFF
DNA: TGTGCCAGCACTCTAAGCGGGGGGCGATACAATGAGCAGTTCTTC

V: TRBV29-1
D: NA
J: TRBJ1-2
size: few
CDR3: CSVEGRRGGADGYTF
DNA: TGCAGCGTTGAAGGGAGGAGGGGAGGAGCGGATGGCTACACCTTC

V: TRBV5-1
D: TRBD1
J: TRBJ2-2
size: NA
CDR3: CASSLGDSYTGELFF
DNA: TGCGCCAGCAGCTTGGGGGACAGTTACACCGGGGAGCTGTTTTTT

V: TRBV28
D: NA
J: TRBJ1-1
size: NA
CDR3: CASSFAVLPEAFF
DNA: TGTGCCAGCAGTTTTGCGGTTTTACCTGAAGCTTTCTTT

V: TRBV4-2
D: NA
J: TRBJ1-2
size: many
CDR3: CASSQDGLAARLYGYTF
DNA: TGTGCCAGCAGCCAAGATGGTTTAGCGGCCAGGCTCTATGGCTACACCTTC

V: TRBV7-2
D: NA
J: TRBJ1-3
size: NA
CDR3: CASSLVGAGNTIYF
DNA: TGTGCCAGCAGCTTAGTAGGGGCTGGAAACACCATATATTTT

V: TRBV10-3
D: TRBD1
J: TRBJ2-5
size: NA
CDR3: CAIRPRQGIDEQYF
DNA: TGTGCCATCAGACCTAGACAGGGTATCGATGAGCAGTACTTC

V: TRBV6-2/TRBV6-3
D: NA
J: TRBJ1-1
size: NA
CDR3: CATTPDGYTEAFF
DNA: TGTGCCACCACCCCGGACGGCTACACTGAAGCTTTCTTT

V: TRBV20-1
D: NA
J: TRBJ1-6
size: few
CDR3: CSVPEGSTYNSPLHF
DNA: TGCAGTGTCCCGGAGGGGAGTACATATAATTCACCCCTCCACTTT

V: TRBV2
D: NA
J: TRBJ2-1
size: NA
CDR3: CASRGDSDLYEQFF
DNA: TGTGCCAGCAGGGGAGACAGTGACCTCTACGAGCAGTTCTTC

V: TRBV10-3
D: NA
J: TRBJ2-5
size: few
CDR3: CAVNKGGETQYF
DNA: TGTGCCGTTAACAAAGGGGGGGAGACCCAGTACTTC

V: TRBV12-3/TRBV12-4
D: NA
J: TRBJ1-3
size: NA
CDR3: CASNLDTRNTIYF
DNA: TGTGCCAGCAACCTCGACACGAGAAACACCATATATTTT

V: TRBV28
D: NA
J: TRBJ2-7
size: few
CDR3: CASSPHSGHLGQYF
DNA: TGTGCCAGCAGTCCTCACTCGGGACATCTGGGGCAGTACTTC

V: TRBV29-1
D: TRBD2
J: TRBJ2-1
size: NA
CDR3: CSVVLAGGPRSSYNEQFF
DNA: TGCAGCGTTGTACTAGCGGGGGGTCCCAGGAGCTCCTACAATGAGCAGTTCTTC

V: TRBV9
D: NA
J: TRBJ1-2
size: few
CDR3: CASSVDQGRLEGYTF
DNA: TGTGCCAGCAGCGTAGACCAAGGACGCCTGGAGGGCTACACCTTC

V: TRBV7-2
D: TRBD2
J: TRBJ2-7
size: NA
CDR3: CASSLAGGHQPDEQYF
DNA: TGTGCCAGCAGCTTGGCGGGGGGACACCAACCCGACGAGCAGTACTTC

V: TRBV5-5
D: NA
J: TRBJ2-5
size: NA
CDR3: CASSLVREIQETQYF
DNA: TGTGCCAGCAGCTTGGTCCGGGAGATCCAAGAGACCCAGTACTTC

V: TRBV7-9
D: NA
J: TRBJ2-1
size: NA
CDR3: CASSLGVRVDNEQFF
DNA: TGTGCCAGCAGCCTCGGAGTCCGGGTGGACAATGAGCAGTTCTTC

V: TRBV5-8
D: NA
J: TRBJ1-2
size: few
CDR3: CASSKGQRLYNYGYTF
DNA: TGTGCCAGCAGCAAGGGACAACGATTGTATAACTATGGCTACACCTTC

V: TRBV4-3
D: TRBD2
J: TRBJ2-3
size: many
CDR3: CASSQDGTSKTDTQYF
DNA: TGCGCCAGCAGCCAAGACGGGACTAGCAAGACAGATACGCAGTATTTT

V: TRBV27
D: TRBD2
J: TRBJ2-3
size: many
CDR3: CASRASGGLTDTQYF
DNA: TGTGCCAGCAGAGCGAGCGGGGGGCTCACAGATACGCAGTATTTT

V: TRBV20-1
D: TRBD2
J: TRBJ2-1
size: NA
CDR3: CSARESSGGYNEQFF
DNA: TGCAGTGCTAGAGAGTCTAGCGGGGGGTACAATGAGCAGTTCTTC